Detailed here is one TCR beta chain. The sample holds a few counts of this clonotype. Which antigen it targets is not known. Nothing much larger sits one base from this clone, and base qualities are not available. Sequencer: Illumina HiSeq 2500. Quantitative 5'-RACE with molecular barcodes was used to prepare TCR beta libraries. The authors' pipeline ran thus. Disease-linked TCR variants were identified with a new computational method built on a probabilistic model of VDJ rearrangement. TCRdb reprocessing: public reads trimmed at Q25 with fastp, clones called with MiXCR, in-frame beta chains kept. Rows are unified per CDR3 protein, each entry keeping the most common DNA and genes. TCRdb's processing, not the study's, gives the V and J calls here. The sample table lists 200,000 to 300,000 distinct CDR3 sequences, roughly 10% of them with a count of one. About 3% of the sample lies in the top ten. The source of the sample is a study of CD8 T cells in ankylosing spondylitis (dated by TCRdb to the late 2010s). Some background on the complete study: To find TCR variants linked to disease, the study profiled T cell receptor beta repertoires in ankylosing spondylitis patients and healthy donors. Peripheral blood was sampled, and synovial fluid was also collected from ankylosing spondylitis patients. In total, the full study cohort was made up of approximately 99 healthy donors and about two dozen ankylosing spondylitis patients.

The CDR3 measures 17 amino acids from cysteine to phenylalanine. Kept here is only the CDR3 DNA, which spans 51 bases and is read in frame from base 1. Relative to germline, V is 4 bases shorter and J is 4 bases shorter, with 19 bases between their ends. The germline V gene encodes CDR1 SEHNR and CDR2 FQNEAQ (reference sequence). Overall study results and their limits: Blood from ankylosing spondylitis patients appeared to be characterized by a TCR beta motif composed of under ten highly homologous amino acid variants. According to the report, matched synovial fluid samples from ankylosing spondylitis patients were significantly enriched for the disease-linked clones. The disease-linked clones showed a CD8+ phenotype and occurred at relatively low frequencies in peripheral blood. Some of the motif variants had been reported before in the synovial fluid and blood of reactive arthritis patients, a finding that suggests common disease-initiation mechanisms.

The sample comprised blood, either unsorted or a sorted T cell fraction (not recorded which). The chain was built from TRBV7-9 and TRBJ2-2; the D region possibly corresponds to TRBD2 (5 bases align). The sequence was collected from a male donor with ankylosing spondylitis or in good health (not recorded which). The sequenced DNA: TGTGCCAGCAGCTCCCCCGGTTCTAGCCCCGGCACCGGGGAGCTGTTTTTT. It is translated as CASSSPGSSPGTGELFF.